This is a list of T cell receptor beta chains from one sample in a study of cytomegalovirus exposure and HLA in healthy donors. Produced via immunoSEQ multiplex PCR; TCRdb's table is partial and in-frame only. The repertoire holds some 170,000 clones, with roughly 76% as singletons. The sequencing input was PBMCs. These receptors were taken from a woman under 30 in good health and CMV-seropositive. Each CDR3 is given with its conserved first and last residue. Each record gives: D gene, V gene, J gene, clone size, CDR3 DNA, CDR3 protein. A D gene is named only where the DNA matches it firmly. Rows may omit the clone size; those that give it use once, few, many or a size class.

D gene: TRBD1; V gene: TRBV4-3; J gene: TRBJ2-7; clone size: once; CDR3 DNA: TGCGCCAGCAGCCAAGTGGGCAGGGGGCGATACGAGCAGTACTTC; CDR3 protein: CASSQVGRGRYEQYF
D gene: TRBD2; V gene: TRBV14; J gene: TRBJ2-1; clone size: NA; CDR3 DNA: TGTGCCAGCAGCCAGGACAATTTGGGAGGACTAGCGGATTACTACTCCTACAATGAGCAGTTCTTC; CDR3 protein: CASSQDNLGGLADYYSYNEQFF
D gene: TRBD1; V gene: TRBV23-1; J gene: TRBJ2-3; clone size: NA; CDR3 DNA: TGCGCCAGCAGACTTCCGGGACAGGGGGCCGGCACAGATACGCAGTATTTT; CDR3 protein: CASRLPGQGAGTDTQYF
D gene: NA; V gene: TRBV11-1; J gene: TRBJ2-5; clone size: NA; CDR3 DNA: TGTGCCAGCAGCTTAGAGTTGGGCGAAGAGACCCAGTACTTC; CDR3 protein: CASSLELGEETQYF
D gene: NA; V gene: TRBV6-1; J gene: TRBJ2-5; clone size: few; CDR3 DNA: TGTGCCAGCAGCGAAACAGGGTTGGAGACCCAGTACTTC; CDR3 protein: CASSETGLETQYF
D gene: NA; V gene: TRBV2; J gene: TRBJ1-1; clone size: NA; CDR3 DNA: TGTGCCAGCTCCTGGGTAGATGAGGACAGAGTACCCATGAACACTGAAGCTTTCTTT; CDR3 protein: CASSWVDEDRVPMNTEAFF
D gene: TRBD1; V gene: TRBV9; J gene: TRBJ1-1; clone size: NA; CDR3 DNA: TGTGCCAGCAGCGCTGACAGGGCGACTGGAGCTTTCTTT; CDR3 protein: CASSADRATGAFF
D gene: NA; V gene: TRBV28; J gene: TRBJ1-1; clone size: NA; CDR3 DNA: TGTGCCAGCAGTTTAGGAGGCATGAACACTGAAGCTTTCTTT; CDR3 protein: CASSLGGMNTEAFF
D gene: NA; V gene: TRBV5-4; J gene: TRBJ2-5; clone size: NA; CDR3 DNA: TGTGCCAGCAGCACCGGATCTCAAAAGGGGGAGACCCAGTACTTC; CDR3 protein: CASSTGSQKGETQYF
D gene: TRBD1; V gene: TRBV19; J gene: TRBJ1-5; clone size: NA; CDR3 DNA: TGTGCCAGTAGTATTCGGGACAGGGATCAGCCCCAGCATTTT; CDR3 protein: CASSIRDRDQPQHF
D gene: NA; V gene: TRBV12-2; J gene: TRBJ1-1; clone size: NA; CDR3 DNA: TGTGCAAGTCGCTTAGGGGTCAGGGATCCCGGCACTGAAGCTTTCTTT; CDR3 protein: CASRLGVRDPGTEAFF
D gene: NA; V gene: TRBV4-3; J gene: TRBJ1-4; clone size: few; CDR3 DNA: TGCGCCAGCAGCCAAGACAGCGGCCTGACTGGTGAAAAACTGTTTTTT; CDR3 protein: CASSQDSGLTGEKLFF
D gene: NA; V gene: TRBV5-4; J gene: TRBJ2-6; clone size: few; CDR3 DNA: TGTGCCACCCAGAGCCAAATGCGGGGCTCTGGGGCCAACGTCCTGACTTTC; CDR3 protein: CATQSQMRGSGANVLTF
D gene: NA; V gene: TRBV2; J gene: TRBJ1-2; clone size: NA; CDR3 DNA: TGTGCCAGCAGTGAAGCAGGAAGGGAGCTTAACTATGGCTACACCTTC; CDR3 protein: CASSEAGRELNYGYTF
D gene: NA; V gene: TRBV29-1; J gene: TRBJ1-2; clone size: NA; CDR3 DNA: TGCAGCGTTGAAGGGAGGGGTTTGAACTATGGCTACACCTTC; CDR3 protein: CSVEGRGLNYGYTF
D gene: NA; V gene: TRBV27; J gene: TRBJ2-7; clone size: NA; CDR3 DNA: TGTGCCAGCAGTTTTGGCAGATTCTACGAGCAGTACTTC; CDR3 protein: CASSFGRFYEQYF
D gene: TRBD1; V gene: TRBV7-9; J gene: TRBJ2-1; clone size: NA; CDR3 DNA: TGTGCCAGCACCTTACAGGGGGCGCATGAGCAGTTCTTC; CDR3 protein: CASTLQGAHEQFF
D gene: NA; V gene: TRBV15; J gene: TRBJ2-3; clone size: NA; CDR3 DNA: TGTGCCACCGCGGCCCCCGAAGATACGCAGTATTTT; CDR3 protein: CATAAPEDTQYF
D gene: TRBD2; V gene: TRBV4-1; J gene: TRBJ2-5; clone size: NA; CDR3 DNA: TGCGCCAGCAGCCCCTACGAGGTTGCGGGGGTCCAAGAGACCCAGTACTTC; CDR3 protein: CASSPYEVAGVQETQYF
D gene: TRBD2; V gene: TRBV28; J gene: TRBJ2-3; clone size: NA; CDR3 DNA: TGTGCCAGCCGGGTAGCGGGGGGGCCCACCAGAGGCACAGATACGCAGTATTTT; CDR3 protein: CASRVAGGPTRGTDTQYF
D gene: NA; V gene: TRBV7-2; J gene: TRBJ2-1; clone size: NA; CDR3 DNA: TGTGCCAGCAGCTTAGCGGGGGCCTCCCTCGATGAGCAGTTCTTC; CDR3 protein: CASSLAGASLDEQFF
D gene: NA; V gene: TRBV2; J gene: TRBJ2-1; clone size: once; CDR3 DNA: TGTGCCAGCAGTGATAATTCTCAGGGCAATGAGCAGTTCTTC; CDR3 protein: CASSDNSQGNEQFF
D gene: NA; V gene: TRBV6-5; J gene: TRBJ1-2; clone size: NA; CDR3 DNA: TGTGCCAGCACCCCAGGACAGCCCAGCTATGGCTACACCTTC; CDR3 protein: CASTPGQPSYGYTF
D gene: TRBD2; V gene: TRBV7-7; J gene: TRBJ2-1; clone size: NA; CDR3 DNA: TGTGCTAGCAGCTTAGCCCTAGCGGGTAACAATGAGCAGTTCTTC; CDR3 protein: CASSLALAGNNEQFF
D gene: TRBD1; V gene: TRBV7-9; J gene: TRBJ1-1; clone size: NA; CDR3 DNA: TGTGCCAGCAGCTTCGGGGACAGTGAAGCTTTCTTT; CDR3 protein: CASSFGDSEAFF
D gene: NA; V gene: TRBV7-8; J gene: TRBJ2-7; clone size: NA; CDR3 DNA: TGTGCCAGCAGCTGGGCGGGCGGCGGAGGATCCTACGAGCAGTACTTC; CDR3 protein: CASSWAGGGGSYEQYF
D gene: NA; V gene: TRBV7-2; J gene: TRBJ1-2; clone size: NA; CDR3 DNA: TGTGCCAGCAGCTTGGAGGGGCTTCCTTATGGCTACACCTTC; CDR3 protein: CASSLEGLPYGYTF
D gene: NA; V gene: TRBV30; J gene: TRBJ1-5; clone size: NA; CDR3 DNA: TGTGCCGGCAGGGCTACACCTCATCAGCCCCAGCATTTT; CDR3 protein: CAGRATPHQPQHF
D gene: NA; V gene: TRBV28; J gene: TRBJ2-5; clone size: NA; CDR3 DNA: TGTGCCAGCAGTCTGGGACTGAAAGAGACCCAGTACTTC; CDR3 protein: CASSLGLKETQYF
D gene: TRBD1; V gene: TRBV2; J gene: TRBJ2-7; clone size: once; CDR3 DNA: TGTGCCAGCAGGATGGACAGGGGGGCCTACGAGCAGTACTTC; CDR3 protein: CASRMDRGAYEQYF
D gene: TRBD1; V gene: TRBV28; J gene: TRBJ2-5; clone size: NA; CDR3 DNA: TGTGCCAGCAGTTCCCAGCTGACAGGGGGCTATGAGACCCAGTACTTC; CDR3 protein: CASSSQLTGGYETQYF
D gene: NA; V gene: TRBV7-6; J gene: TRBJ1-5; clone size: NA; CDR3 DNA: TGTGCCAGCAGCCCCGGGGGGGCTGATCAGCCCCAGCATTTT; CDR3 protein: CASSPGGADQPQHF
D gene: TRBD2; V gene: TRBV15; J gene: TRBJ2-3; clone size: NA; CDR3 DNA: TGTGCCACCAGCAGAGATCGGGGCGGGGGGGTCGACATTGCGCAGTATTTT; CDR3 protein: CATSRDRGGGVDIAQYF
D gene: TRBD2; V gene: TRBV10-2; J gene: TRBJ2-7; clone size: NA; CDR3 DNA: TGCGCCAGCAGGCCAGCGGGGGGGCTCGACGAGCAGTACTTC; CDR3 protein: CASRPAGGLDEQYF
D gene: TRBD1; V gene: TRBV11-2; J gene: TRBJ2-7; clone size: NA; CDR3 DNA: TGTGCCAGCAGCTTAGCCCCGGGACAGGGTTCCTACGAGCAGTACTTC; CDR3 protein: CASSLAPGQGSYEQYF
D gene: NA; V gene: TRBV4-1; J gene: TRBJ1-2; clone size: few; CDR3 DNA: TGCGCCAGCAGCCAAGTTGGTACGACTCCCTTTTATGGCTACACCTTC; CDR3 protein: CASSQVGTTPFYGYTF
D gene: NA; V gene: TRBV4-2; J gene: TRBJ2-4; clone size: NA; CDR3 DNA: TGTGCCAGCAGCCCCCGAGGAGGCGTAGCCAAAAACATTCAGTACTTC; CDR3 protein: CASSPRGGVAKNIQYF
D gene: NA; V gene: TRBV9; J gene: TRBJ2-7; clone size: NA; CDR3 DNA: TGTGCCAGCAGCGAAGGAGGACGGAACTACGAGCAGTACTTC; CDR3 protein: CASSEGGRNYEQYF
D gene: NA; V gene: TRBV5-1; J gene: TRBJ2-2; clone size: NA; CDR3 DNA: TGCGCCAGCAGCTTGTCACAGGCCCCCGCGAACACCGGGGAGCTGTTTTTT; CDR3 protein: CASSLSQAPANTGELFF